Given below is one T cell receptor (beta chain) in context. The repertoire was sequenced with immunoSEQ multiplex PCR; TCRdb's copy has only in-frame clones and lacks some. The repertoire holds 50,000 to 65,000 clones, with about 89% as singletons. This record belongs to a study of OX40 agonist ivuxolimab in advanced cancers. Germline CDR1 reads MRHNA; CDR2 reads SNTAGT. V was clipped by 6 bases and J by 0 bases; unmatched bases: 5. This CDR3 is 15 amino acids long. V and J are TRBV6-4 and TRBJ2-1; 7 bases are shared with TRBD1. The clonotype was recovered from an adult with an advanced solid tumor such as melanoma, head and neck, liver or kidney cancer. Sequencing used CD4+ or CD8+ T cells sorted from blood, obtained in a trial of the OX40 agonist ivuxolimab. The DNA of the CDR3 is TGTGCCAGCAGCCAACAGGGGAGCTCCTACAATGAGCAGTTCTTC. This encodes CASSQQGSSYNEQFF.